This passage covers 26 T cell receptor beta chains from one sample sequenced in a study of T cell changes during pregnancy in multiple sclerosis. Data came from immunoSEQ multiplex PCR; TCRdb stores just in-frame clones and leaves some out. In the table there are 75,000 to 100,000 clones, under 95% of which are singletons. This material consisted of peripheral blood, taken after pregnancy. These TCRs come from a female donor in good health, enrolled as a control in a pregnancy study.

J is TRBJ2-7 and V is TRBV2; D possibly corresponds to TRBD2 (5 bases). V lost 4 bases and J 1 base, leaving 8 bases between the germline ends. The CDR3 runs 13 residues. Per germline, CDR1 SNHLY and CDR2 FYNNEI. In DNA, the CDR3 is TGTGCCAGCAGTGGCGGACTTTCCTACGAGCAGTACTTC. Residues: CASSGGLSYEQYF. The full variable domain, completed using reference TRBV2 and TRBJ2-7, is EPEVTQTPSHQVTQMGQEVILRCVPISNHLYFYWYRQILGQKVEFLVSFYNNEISEKSEIFDDQFSVERPDGSNFTLKIRSTKLEDSAMYFCASSGGLSYEQYFGPGTRLTVT.

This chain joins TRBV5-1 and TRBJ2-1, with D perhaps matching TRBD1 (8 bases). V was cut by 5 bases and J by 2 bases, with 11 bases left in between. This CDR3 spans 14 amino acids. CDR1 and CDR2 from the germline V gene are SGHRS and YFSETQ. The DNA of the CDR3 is TGCGCCAGCAGACAGGGGGGGGCCTACAATGAGCAGTTCTTC. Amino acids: CASRQGGAYNEQFF.

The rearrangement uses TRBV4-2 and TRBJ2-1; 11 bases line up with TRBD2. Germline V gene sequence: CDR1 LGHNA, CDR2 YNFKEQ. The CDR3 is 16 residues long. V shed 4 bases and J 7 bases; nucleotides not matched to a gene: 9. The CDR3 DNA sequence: TGTGCCAGCAGCCGAATCCTAGCGGGGGGCGAAAATGAGCAGTTCTTC. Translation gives CASSRILAGGENEQFF.

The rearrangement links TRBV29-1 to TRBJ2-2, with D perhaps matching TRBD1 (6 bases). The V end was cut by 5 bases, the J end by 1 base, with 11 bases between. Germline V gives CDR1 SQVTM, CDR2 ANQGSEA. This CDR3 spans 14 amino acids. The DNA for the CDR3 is TGCAGCGTTATAGGACAGATGAACACCGGGGAGCTGTTTTTT. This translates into CSVIGQMNTGELFF.

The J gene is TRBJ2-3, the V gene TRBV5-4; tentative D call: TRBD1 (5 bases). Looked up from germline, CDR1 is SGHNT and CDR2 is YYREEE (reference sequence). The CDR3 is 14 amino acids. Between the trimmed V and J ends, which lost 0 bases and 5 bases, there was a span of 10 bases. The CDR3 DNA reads TGTGCCAGCAGCTTGGGGGGCGCTGTAGATACGCAGTATTTT. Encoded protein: CASSLGGAVDTQYF.

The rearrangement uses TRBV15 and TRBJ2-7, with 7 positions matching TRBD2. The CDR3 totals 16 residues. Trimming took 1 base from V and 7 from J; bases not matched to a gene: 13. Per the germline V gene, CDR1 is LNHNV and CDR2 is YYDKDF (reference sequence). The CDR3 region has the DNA TGTGCCACCAGCAGAGGTCGAAGCGGGATGCCGTTAGAGCAGTACTTC. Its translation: CATSRGRSGMPLEQYF.

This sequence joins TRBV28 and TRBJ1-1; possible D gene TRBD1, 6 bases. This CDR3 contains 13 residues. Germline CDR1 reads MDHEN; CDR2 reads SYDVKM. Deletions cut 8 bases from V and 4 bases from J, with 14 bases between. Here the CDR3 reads CASSQGVSTEAFF. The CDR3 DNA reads TGTGCCAGCTCACAGGGTGTGAGCACTGAAGCTTTCTTT.

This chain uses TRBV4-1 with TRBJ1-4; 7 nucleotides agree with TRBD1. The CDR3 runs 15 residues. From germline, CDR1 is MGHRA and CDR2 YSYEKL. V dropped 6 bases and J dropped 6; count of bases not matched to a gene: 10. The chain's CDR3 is CASRPQGMGHEKLFF. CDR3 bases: TGCGCCAGCAGACCACAGGGGATGGGACATGAAAAACTGTTTTTT.

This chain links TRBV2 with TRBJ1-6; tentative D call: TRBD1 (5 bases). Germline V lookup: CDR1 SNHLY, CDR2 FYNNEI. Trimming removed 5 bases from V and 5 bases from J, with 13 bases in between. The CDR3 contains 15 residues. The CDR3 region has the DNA TGTGCCAGCAGTCAGGGAAGGGCGAATAATTCACCCCTCCACTTT. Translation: CASSQGRANNSPLHF.

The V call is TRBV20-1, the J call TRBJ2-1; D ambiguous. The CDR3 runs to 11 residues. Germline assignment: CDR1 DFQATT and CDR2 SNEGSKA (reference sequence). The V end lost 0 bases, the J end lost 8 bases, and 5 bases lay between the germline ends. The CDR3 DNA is TGCAGTGCTAGAGAGTTCGATGAGCAGTTCTTC. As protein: CSAREFDEQFF.

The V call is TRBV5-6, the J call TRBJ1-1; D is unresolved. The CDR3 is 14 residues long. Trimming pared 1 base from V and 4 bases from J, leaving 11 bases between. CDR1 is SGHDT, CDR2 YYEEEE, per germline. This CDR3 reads CASSLFGTGTEAFF. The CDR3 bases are TGTGCCAGCAGCTTGTTTGGTACTGGCACTGAAGCTTTCTTT. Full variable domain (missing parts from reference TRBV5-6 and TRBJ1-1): DAGVTQSPTHLIKTRGQQVTLRCSPKSGHDTVSWYQQALGQGPQFIFQYYEEEERQRGNFPDRFSGHQFPNYSSELNVNALLLGDSALYLCASSLFGTGTEAFFGQGTRLTVV.

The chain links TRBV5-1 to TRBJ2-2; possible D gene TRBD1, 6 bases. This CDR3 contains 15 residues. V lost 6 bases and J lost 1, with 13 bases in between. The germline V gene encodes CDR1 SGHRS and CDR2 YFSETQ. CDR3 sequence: CASNPEQGNTGELFF. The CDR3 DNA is TGCGCCAGCAACCCGGAACAGGGGAACACCGGGGAGCTGTTTTTT.

The CDR3 DNA reads as TGTGCCAGCAGCGGGAGGGGACAGGGGGCGATTGAGCAGTTCTTC. Protein sequence: CASSGRGQGAIEQFF. The V and J genes are TRBV14 and TRBJ2-1, with 12 bases lining up with TRBD1. Germline V CDR1 and CDR2: SGHDN, FVKESK. This CDR3 comprises 15 residues. The junction had 8 bases not matched to a gene; V was cut back by 5 bases and J by 9 bases.

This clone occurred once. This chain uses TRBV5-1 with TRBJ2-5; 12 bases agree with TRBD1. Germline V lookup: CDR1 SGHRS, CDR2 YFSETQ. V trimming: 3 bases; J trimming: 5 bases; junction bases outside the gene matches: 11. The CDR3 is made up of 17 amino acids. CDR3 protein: CASSWGQGALYLETQYF. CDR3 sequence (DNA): TGCGCCAGCAGCTGGGGACAGGGGGCGCTTTATTTGGAGACCCAGTACTTC.

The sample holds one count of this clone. CDR3 in amino acids: CASSPRVLSGAYEQYF. As DNA, the CDR3 is TGTGCCAGCAGCCCCCGGGTCCTATCTGGAGCCTACGAGCAGTACTTC. The chain recombines TRBV9 with TRBJ2-7; D remains ambiguous. CDR3 length: 16 amino acids. Per germline, CDR1 SGDLS and CDR2 YYNGEE. V was shortened by 4 bases and J by 2 bases, with 19 bases between the two germline ends.

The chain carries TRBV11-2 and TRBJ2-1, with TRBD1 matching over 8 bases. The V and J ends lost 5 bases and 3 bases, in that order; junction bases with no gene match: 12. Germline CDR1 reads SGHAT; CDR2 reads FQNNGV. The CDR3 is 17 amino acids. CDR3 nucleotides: TGTGCCAGCAGCCTCCGGCCCCGGGACAGGCTCTACAATGAGCAGTTCTTC. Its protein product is CASSLRPRDRLYNEQFF. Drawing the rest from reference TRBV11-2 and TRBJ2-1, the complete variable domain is EAGVAQSPRYKIIEKRQSVAFWCNPISGHATLYWYQQILGQGPKLLIQFQNNGVVDDSQLPKDRFSAERLKGVDSTLKIQPAKLEDSAVYLCASSLRPRDRLYNEQFFGPGTRLTVL.

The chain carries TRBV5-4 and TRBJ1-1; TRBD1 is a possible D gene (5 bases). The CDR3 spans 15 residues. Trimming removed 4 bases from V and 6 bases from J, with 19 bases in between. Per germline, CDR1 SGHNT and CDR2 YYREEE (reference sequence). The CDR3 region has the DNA TGTGCCAGCAGCCCCGATTTTGAGTGGGGGGCTGAAGCTTTCTTT. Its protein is CASSPDFEWGAEAFF.

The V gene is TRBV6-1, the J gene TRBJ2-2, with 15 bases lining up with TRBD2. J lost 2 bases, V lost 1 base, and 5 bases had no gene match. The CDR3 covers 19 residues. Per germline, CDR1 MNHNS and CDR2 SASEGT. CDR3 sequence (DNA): TGTGCCAGCAGTGAAGAGAGGGGACTAGCGGGAGGAAACACCGGGGAGCTGTTTTTT. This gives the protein CASSEERGLAGGNTGELFF.

CDR3 DNA sequence: TGTGCCAGCAGCTTTCTCCAGGGGTTTTCCTACGAGCAGTACTTC. This codes for CASSFLQGFSYEQYF. The rearrangement joins TRBV11-2 to TRBJ2-7; perhaps TRBD1 as D (6 bases). The V gene's germline CDR1 is SGHAT and CDR2 FQNNGV. This CDR3 spans 15 amino acids. V dropped 3 bases and J dropped 1 base, with 13 bases sitting between them. The entire variable domain, with the rest obtained from reference TRBV11-2 and TRBJ2-7, is as follows: EAGVAQSPRYKIIEKRQSVAFWCNPISGHATLYWYQQILGQGPKLLIQFQNNGVVDDSQLPKDRFSAERLKGVDSTLKIQPAKLEDSAVYLCASSFLQGFSYEQYFGPGTRLTVT.

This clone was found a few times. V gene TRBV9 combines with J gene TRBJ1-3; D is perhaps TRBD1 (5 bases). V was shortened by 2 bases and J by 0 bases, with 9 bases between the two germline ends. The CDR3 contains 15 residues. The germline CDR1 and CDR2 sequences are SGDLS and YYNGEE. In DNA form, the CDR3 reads TGTGCCAGCAGCGTCTCAGGGAACTCTGGAAACACCATATATTTT. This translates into CASSVSGNSGNTIYF. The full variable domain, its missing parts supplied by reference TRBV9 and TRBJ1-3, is DSGVTQTPKHLITATGQRVTLRCSPRSGDLSVYWYQQSLDQGLQFLIQYYNGEERAKGNILERFSAQQFPDLHSELNLSSLELGDSALYFCASSVSGNSGNTIYFGEGSWLTVV.

In DNA, the CDR3 is TGTGCCAGCAGTTACACAGCTAACTATGGCTACACCTTC. Amino acid sequence: CASSYTANYGYTF. The J gene is TRBJ1-2, the V gene TRBV6-6; no definite D call. Between the trimmed V and J ends, which lost 2 bases and 0 bases, there was a span of 4 bases. This CDR3 comprises 13 residues. Looked up from germline, CDR1 is MNHNY and CDR2 is SVGAGI (reference sequence).

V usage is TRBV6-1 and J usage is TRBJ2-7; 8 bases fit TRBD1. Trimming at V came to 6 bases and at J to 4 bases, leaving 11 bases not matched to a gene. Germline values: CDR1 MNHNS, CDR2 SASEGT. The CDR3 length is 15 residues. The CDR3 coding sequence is TGTGCCAGCAGAGGGTCGACAGGGGAAGGATACGAGCAGTACTTC. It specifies CASRGSTGEGYEQYF.

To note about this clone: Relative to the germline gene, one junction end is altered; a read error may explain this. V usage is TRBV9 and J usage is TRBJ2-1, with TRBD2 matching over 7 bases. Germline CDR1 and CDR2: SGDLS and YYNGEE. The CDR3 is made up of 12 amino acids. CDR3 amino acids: CASSVVGREKLF. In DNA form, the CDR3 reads TGTGCCAGCAGCGTAGTCGGGCGGGAGAAGCTCTTC.

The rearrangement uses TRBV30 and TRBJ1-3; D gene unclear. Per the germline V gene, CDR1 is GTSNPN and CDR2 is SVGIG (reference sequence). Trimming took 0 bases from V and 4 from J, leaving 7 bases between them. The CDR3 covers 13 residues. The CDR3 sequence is CAWSVALGNTIYF. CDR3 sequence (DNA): TGTGCCTGGAGTGTAGCCCTGGGAAACACCATATATTTT.

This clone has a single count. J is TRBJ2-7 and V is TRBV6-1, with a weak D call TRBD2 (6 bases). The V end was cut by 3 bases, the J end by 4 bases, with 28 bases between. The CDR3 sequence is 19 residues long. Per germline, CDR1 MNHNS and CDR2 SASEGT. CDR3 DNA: TGTGCCAGCAGTGATCCCCCCGGCGGGATAGTTGTTTCGAGGTACGAGCAGTACTTC. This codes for CASSDPPGGIVVSRYEQYF.

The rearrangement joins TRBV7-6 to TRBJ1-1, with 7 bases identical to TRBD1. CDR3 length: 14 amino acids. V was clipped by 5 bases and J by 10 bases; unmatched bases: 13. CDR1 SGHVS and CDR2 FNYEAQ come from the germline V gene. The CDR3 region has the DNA TGTGCCAGCAGCCCCACCCTAGGGGGCGGCGGAGCTTTCTTT. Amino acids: CASSPTLGGGGAFF.